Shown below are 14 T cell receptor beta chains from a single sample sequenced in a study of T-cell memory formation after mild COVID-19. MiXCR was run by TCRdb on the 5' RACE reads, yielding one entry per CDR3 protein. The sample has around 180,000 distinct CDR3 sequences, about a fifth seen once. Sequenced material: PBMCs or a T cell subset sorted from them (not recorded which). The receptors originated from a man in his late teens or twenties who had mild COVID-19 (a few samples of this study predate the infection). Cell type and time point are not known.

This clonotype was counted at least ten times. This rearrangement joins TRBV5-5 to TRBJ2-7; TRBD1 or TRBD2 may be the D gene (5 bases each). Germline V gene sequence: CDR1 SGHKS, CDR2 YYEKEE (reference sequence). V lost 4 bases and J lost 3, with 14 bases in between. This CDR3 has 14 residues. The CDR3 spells CASSQTGTVYEQYF. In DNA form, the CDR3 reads TGTGCCAGCAGCCAAACCGGGACGGTCTACGAGCAGTACTTC.

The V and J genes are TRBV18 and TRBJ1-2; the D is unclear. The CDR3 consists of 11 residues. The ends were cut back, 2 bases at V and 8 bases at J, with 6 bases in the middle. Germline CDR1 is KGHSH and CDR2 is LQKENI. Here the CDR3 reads CASSPVEGYTF. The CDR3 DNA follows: TGTGCCAGCTCACCAGTGGAAGGCTACACCTTC.

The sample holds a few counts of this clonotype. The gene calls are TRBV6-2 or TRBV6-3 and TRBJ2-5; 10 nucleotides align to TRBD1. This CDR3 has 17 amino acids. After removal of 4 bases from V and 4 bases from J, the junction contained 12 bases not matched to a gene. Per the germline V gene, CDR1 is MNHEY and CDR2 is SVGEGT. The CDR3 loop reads CASSWVEGTGDRETQYF. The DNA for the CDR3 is TGTGCCAGCAGTTGGGTGGAAGGGACAGGGGACCGAGAGACCCAGTACTTC.

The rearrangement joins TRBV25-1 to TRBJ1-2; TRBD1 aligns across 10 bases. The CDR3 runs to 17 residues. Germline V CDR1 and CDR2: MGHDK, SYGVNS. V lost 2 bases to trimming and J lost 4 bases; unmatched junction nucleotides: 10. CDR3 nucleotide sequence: TGTGCCAGCAGTGAACTCGGGACAGGGGCCGGGCGCTATGGCTACACCTTC. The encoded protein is CASSELGTGAGRYGYTF.

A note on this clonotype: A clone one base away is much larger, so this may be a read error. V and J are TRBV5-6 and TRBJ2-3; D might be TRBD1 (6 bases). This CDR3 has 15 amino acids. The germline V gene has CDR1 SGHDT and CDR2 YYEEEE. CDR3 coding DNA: TGTGCCAGCAGCTTGGCTGACAGGTTCACAGTTACGCAGTATTTT. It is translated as CASSLADRFTVTQYF.

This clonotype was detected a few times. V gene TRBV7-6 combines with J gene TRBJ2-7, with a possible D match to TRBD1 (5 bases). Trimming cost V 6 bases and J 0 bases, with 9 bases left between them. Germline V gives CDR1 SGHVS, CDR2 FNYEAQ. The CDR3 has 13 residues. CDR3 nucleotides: TGTGCCAGCAGTAAAGACAGCTCCTACGAGCAGTACTTC. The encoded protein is CASSKDSSYEQYF.

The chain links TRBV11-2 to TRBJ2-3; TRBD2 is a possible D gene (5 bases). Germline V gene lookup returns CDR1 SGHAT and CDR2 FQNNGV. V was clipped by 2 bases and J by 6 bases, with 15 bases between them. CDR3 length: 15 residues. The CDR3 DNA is TGTGCCAGCAGCTTAACATCGTCTAGCTGGGATACGCAGTATTTT. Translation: CASSLTSSSWDTQYF.

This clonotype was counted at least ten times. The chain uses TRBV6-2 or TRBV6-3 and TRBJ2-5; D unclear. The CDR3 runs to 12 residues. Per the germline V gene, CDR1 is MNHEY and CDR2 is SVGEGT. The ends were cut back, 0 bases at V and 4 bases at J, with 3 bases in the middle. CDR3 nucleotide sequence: TGTGCCAGCAGTTACTCGACAGAGACCCAGTACTTC. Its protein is CASSYSTETQYF.

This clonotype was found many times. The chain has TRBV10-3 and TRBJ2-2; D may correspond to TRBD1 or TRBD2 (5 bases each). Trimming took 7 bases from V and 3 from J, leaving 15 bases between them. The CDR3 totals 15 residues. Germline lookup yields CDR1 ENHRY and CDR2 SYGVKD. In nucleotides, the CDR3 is TGTGCCATCAACCCCGGGACGCCCGACACCGGGGAGCTGTTTTTT. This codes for CAINPGTPDTGELFF.

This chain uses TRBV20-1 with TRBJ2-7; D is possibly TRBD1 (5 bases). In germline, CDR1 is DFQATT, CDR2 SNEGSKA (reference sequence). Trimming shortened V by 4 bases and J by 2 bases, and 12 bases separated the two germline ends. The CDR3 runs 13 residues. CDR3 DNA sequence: TGCAGTGCTAATCGACAGTCTACCTACGAGCAGTACGTC. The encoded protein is CSANRQSTYEQYV.

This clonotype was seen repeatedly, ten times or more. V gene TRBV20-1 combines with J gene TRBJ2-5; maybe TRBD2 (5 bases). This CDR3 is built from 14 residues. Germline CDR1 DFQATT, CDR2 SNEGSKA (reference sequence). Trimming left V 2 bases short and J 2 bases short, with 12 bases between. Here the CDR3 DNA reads TGCAGTGCTAGAAAGTGGGGAGAGCAAGAGACCCAGTACTTC. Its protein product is CSARKWGEQETQYF.

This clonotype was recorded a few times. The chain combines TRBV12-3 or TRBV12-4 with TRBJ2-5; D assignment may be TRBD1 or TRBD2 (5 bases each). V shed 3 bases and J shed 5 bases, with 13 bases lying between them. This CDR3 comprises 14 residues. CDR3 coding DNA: TGTGCCAGCAGTTTCGGGGCCCGTAGGGAGACCCAGTACTTC. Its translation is CASSFGARRETQYF.

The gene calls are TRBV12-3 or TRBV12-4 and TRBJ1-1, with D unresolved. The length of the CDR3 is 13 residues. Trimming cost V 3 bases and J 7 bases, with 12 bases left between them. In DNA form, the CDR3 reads TGTGCCAGCAGTTTTTCGGTGCGTCTTGAAGCTTTCTTT. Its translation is CASSFSVRLEAFF.

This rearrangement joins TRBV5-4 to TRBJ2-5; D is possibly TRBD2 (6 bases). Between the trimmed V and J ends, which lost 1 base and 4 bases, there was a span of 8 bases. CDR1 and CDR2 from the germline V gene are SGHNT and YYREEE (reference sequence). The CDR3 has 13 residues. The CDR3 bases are TGTGCCAGCAGCTTGACTAGCTCAGAGACCCAGTACTTC. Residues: CASSLTSSETQYF.